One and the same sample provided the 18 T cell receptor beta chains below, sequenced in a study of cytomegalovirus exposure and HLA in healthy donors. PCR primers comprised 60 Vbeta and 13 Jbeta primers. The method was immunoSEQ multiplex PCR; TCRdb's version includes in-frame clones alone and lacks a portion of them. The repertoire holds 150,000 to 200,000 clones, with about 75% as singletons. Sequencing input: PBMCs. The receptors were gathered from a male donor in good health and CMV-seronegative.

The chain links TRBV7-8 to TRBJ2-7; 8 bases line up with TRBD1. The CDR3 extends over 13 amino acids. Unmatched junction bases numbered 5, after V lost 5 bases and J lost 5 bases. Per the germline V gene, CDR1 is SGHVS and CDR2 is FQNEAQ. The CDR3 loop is CASSADRVNEQYF. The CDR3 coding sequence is TGTGCCAGCAGCGCGGACAGGGTTAACGAGCAGTACTTC.

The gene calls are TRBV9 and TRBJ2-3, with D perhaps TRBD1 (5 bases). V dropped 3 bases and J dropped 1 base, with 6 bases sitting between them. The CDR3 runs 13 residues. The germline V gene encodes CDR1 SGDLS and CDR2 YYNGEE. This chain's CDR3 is CASSETGTDTQYF. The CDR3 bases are TGTGCCAGCAGCGAGACAGGCACAGATACGCAGTATTTT. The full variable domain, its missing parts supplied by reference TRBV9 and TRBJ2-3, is DSGVTQTPKHLITATGQRVTLRCSPRSGDLSVYWYQQSLDQGLQFLIQYYNGEERAKGNILERFSAQQFPDLHSELNLSSLELGDSALYFCASSETGTDTQYFGPGTRLTVL.

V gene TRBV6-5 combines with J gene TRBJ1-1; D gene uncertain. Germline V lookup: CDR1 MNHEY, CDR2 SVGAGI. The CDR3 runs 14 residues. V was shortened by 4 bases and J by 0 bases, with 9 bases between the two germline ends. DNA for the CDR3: TGTGCCAGCAGTTTTGACATTATGAACACTGAAGCTTTCTTT. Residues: CASSFDIMNTEAFF.

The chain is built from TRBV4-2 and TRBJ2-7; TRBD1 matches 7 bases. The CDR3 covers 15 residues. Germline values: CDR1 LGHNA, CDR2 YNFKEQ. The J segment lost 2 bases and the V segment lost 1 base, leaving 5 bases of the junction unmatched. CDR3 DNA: TGTGCCAGCAGCCAAGCCAGACAGGGAACCTACGAGCAGTACTTC. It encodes CASSQARQGTYEQYF.

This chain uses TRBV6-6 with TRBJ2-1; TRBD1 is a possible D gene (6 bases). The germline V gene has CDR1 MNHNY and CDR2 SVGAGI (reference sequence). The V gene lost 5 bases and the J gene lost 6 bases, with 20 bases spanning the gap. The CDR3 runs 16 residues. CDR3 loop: CASSGFTGNYLNEQFF. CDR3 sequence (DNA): TGTGCCAGCAGTGGGTTTACAGGGAATTACCTCAATGAGCAGTTCTTC.

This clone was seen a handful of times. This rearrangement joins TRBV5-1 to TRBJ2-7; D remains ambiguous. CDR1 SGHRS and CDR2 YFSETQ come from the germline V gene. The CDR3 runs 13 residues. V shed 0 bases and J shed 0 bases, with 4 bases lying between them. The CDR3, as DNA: TGCGCCAGCAGCTTGGTCCGCTCCTACGAGCAGTACTTC. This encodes CASSLVRSYEQYF.

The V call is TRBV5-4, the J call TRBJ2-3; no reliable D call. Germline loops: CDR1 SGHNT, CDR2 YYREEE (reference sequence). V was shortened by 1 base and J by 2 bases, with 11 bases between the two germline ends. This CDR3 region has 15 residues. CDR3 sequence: CASSLPGDFTDTQYF. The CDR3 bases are TGTGCCAGCAGCTTGCCGGGTGATTTCACAGATACGCAGTATTTT.

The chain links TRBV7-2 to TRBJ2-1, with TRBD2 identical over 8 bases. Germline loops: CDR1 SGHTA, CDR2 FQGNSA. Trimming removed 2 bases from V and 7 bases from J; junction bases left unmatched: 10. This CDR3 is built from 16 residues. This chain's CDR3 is CASSLLRGVGGNEQFF. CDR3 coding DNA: TGTGCCAGCAGCTTACTGCGGGGGGTAGGGGGTAATGAGCAGTTCTTC.

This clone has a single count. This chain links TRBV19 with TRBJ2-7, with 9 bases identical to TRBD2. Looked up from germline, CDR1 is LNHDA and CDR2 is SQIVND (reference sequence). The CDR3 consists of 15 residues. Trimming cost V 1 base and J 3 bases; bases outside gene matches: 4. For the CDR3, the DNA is TGTGCCAGTAGTATAGGGGCTAGCGGGATCTACGAGCAGTACTTC. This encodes CASSIGASGIYEQYF.

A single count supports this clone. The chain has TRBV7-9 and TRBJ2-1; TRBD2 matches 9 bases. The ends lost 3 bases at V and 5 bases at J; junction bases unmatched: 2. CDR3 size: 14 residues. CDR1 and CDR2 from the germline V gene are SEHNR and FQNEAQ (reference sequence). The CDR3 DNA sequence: TGTGCCAGCAGCTTCCTAGCGGGACACAATGAGCAGTTCTTC. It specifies CASSFLAGHNEQFF.

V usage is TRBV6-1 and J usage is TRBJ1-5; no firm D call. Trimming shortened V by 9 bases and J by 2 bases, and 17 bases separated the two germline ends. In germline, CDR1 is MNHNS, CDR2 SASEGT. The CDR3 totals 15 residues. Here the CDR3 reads CASQRTPLGNQPQHF. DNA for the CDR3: TGTGCCAGTCAGAGGACTCCCTTGGGCAATCAGCCCCAGCATTTT.

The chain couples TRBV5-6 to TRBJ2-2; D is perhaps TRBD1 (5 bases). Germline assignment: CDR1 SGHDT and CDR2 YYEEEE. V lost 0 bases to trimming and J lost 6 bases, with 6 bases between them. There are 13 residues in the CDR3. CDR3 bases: TGTGCCAGCAGCTTGGTGGGGCCCGGGGAGCTGTTTTTT. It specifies CASSLVGPGELFF.

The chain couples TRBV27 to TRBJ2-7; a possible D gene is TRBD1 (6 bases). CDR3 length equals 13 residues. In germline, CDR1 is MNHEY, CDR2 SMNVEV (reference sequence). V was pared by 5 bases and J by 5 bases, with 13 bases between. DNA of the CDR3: TGTGCCAGCAGTCGCACAGGGTTCGACGAGCAGTACTTC. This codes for CASSRTGFDEQYF.

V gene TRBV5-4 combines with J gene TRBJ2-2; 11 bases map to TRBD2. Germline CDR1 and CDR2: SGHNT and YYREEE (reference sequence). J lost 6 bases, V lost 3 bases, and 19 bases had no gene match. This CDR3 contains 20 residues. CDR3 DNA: TGTGCCAGCAGCTCGGGGGTGTCGGCTAGCGGGGGGAGGTATTCCGGGGAGCTGTTTTTT. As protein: CASSSGVSASGGRYSGELFF.

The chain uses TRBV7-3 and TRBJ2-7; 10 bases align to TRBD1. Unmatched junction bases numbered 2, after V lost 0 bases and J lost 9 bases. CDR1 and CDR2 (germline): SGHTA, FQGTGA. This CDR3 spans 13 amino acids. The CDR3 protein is CASSLTGTGVQYF. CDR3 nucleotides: TGTGCCAGCAGCTTAACCGGGACAGGGGTGCAGTACTTC.

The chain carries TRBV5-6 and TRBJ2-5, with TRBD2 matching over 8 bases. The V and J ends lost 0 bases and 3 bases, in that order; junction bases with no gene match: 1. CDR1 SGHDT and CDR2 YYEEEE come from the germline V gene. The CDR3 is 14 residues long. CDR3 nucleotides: TGTGCCAGCAGCTTGGAGGGACTAGAAGAGACCCAGTACTTC. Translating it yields CASSLEGLEETQYF.

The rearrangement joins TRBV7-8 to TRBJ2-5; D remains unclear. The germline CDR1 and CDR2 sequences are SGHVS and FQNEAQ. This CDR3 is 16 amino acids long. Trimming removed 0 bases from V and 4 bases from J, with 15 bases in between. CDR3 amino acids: CASSLAKSGSRETQYF. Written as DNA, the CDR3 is TGTGCCAGCAGCTTAGCGAAAAGTGGCTCCAGAGAGACCCAGTACTTC.

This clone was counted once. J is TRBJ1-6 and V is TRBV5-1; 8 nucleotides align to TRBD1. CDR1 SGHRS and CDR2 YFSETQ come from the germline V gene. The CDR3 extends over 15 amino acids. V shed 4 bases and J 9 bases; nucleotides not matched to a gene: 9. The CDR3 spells CASSTGQGMTSPLHF. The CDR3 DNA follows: TGCGCCAGCAGCACCGGACAGGGTATGACTTCACCCCTCCACTTT.